This TCR beta chain appears in the sequencing data of a study of CD8 T cells in Susac syndrome. Overall study results and limits: An acknowledgment was made by the study that its TCR sequencing and HLA analysis involved relatively few individuals.

CDR1 and CDR2 (germline): LNHNV, YYDKDF (reference sequence). The CDR3 spans 13 residues. V was pared by 8 bases and J by 4 bases, with 11 bases between. About this clonotype: The target antigen is unknown.

With random hexamers, roughly 0.45 to 1 ug RNA was reverse transcribed. TCRdb ran MiXCR on the immunoSEQ multiplex PCR reads and lists one entry per CDR3 protein. The table has about 140,000 distinct CDR3 sequences, around 93% seen once. Patients with Susac syndrome showed fulfilment of recently defined diagnostic criteria for definite or probable disease. This clonotype originated in a human donor with Susac syndrome. Sequences were obtained from CD4+ T cells from PBMCs. The chain couples TRBV15 to TRBJ2-2; D is uncertain. The chain's CDR3 is CATPSGSTGELFF. As DNA, the CDR3 is TGTGCCACCCCCTCTGGGTCCACCGGGGAGCTGTTTTTT.